The 13 T cell receptor beta chains in this list originate from one sample, sequenced in a study of blood T cell repertoires in COVID-19. Sequencing was performed with immunoSEQ multiplex PCR; in TCRdb, only in-frame clones are kept and a portion is missing. The sample shows under 400,000 clones, 65% to 90% of them seen only once. Sequencing was performed on PBMCs or T cells enriched from blood (not recorded which). The receptors derive from a woman aged 40 to 50 with acute COVID-19.

This clone came up once. This chain links TRBV19 with TRBJ1-5, with 7 bases that match TRBD1. Germline V gene data show CDR1 as LNHDA and CDR2 as SQIVND (reference sequence). The CDR3 totals 14 residues. The J segment lost 1 base and the V segment lost 6 bases, leaving 3 bases of the junction unmatched. CDR3 in DNA: TGTGCCAGTAGGCAGGGGGGAAGCAATCAGCCCCAGCATTTT. Amino acids: CASRQGGSNQPQHF.

V is TRBV19 and J is TRBJ1-2, with a weak D call TRBD1 (6 bases). Germline CDR1 is LNHDA and CDR2 is SQIVND (reference sequence). V was pared by 5 bases and J by 6 bases, with 16 bases between. The CDR3 contains 14 residues. The CDR3 here is CASSAEDRLNGYTF. The CDR3, as DNA: TGTGCCAGTAGTGCAGAAGACAGGCTCAATGGCTACACCTTC. The entire variable domain, with the rest obtained from reference TRBV19 and TRBJ1-2, is as follows: DGGITQSPKYLFRKEGQNVTLSCEQNLNHDAMYWYRQDPGQGLRLIYYSQIVNDFQKGDIAEGYSVSREKKESFPLTVTSAQKNPTAFYLCASSAEDRLNGYTFGSGTRLTVV.

In DNA form, the CDR3 reads TGTGCCAGCAGTCAGCAGGGAGGTCAGCCCCAGCATTTT. This translates into CASSQQGGQPQHF. The J gene is TRBJ1-5, the V gene TRBV12-3 or TRBV12-4, with D perhaps TRBD1 (5 bases). This CDR3 is 13 amino acids long. V lost 5 bases to trimming and J lost 6 bases, with 11 bases between them.

A single count supports this clone. DNA of the CDR3: TGTGCCAGCAGCTTGTTGGGCAGGGGGGCCTCTGGGGCCAACGTCCTGACTTTC. This translates into CASSLLGRGASGANVLTF. The gene calls are TRBV5-6 and TRBJ2-6, with D possibly being TRBD1 (7 bases). The germline gives CDR1 SGHDT, CDR2 YYEEEE. V shed 1 base and J shed 0 bases, with 14 bases lying between them. The CDR3 extends over 18 amino acids.

This chain uses TRBV5-4 with TRBJ2-1, with TRBD2 matching over 10 bases. After removal of 1 base from V and 0 bases from J, the junction contained 7 bases not matched to a gene. There are 18 residues in the CDR3. CDR1 SGHNT and CDR2 YYREEE come from the germline V gene (reference sequence). This CDR3 is CASSLLAGVHSSYNEQFF. As DNA, the CDR3 is TGTGCCAGCAGCTTGCTAGCGGGAGTACACAGCTCCTACAATGAGCAGTTCTTC.

V is TRBV9 and J is TRBJ2-1, with D possibly being TRBD2 (6 bases). V lost 4 bases and J lost 3, with 11 bases in between. The CDR3 contains 14 residues. Germline CDR1 SGDLS, CDR2 YYNGEE. The CDR3 region is CASSPRDFYNEQFF. CDR3 DNA sequence: TGTGCCAGCAGCCCCCGGGACTTCTACAATGAGCAGTTCTTC. Drawing the rest from reference TRBV9 and TRBJ2-1, the complete variable domain is DSGVTQTPKHLITATGQRVTLRCSPRSGDLSVYWYQQSLDQGLQFLIQYYNGEERAKGNILERFSAQQFPDLHSELNLSSLELGDSALYFCASSPRDFYNEQFFGPGTRLTVL.

This clone appeared a single time. The chain has TRBV5-1 and TRBJ2-3; TRBD2 aligns across 12 bases. With V trimmed by 2 bases and J by 0 bases, 16 bases remained unmatched. Germline V gene sequence: CDR1 SGHRS, CDR2 YFSETQ. The CDR3 runs 21 residues. CDR3 bases: TGCGCCAGCAGCTTCGGACTAGCGGGGATACCTAACCACCCTAGCACAGATACGCAGTATTTT. Amino acid sequence: CASSFGLAGIPNHPSTDTQYF.

The chain is built from TRBV11-2 and TRBJ2-5; 13 positions agree with TRBD2. Germline V gives CDR1 SGHAT, CDR2 FQNNGV. This CDR3 contains 18 residues. V trimming: 0 bases; J trimming: 5 bases; junction bases outside the gene matches: 9. The CDR3 here is CASSLDRGLAGKGETQYF. The DNA of the CDR3 is TGTGCCAGCAGCTTAGATAGGGGACTAGCGGGGAAGGGGGAGACCCAGTACTTC. The complete variable domain, with remaining parts taken from reference TRBV11-2 and TRBJ2-5, reads EAGVAQSPRYKIIEKRQSVAFWCNPISGHATLYWYQQILGQGPKLLIQFQNNGVVDDSQLPKDRFSAERLKGVDSTLKIQPAKLEDSAVYLCASSLDRGLAGKGETQYFGPGTRLLVL.

This clone was detected a few times. The rearrangement joins TRBV14 to TRBJ1-6; D unresolved. Germline assignment: CDR1 SGHDN and CDR2 FVKESK. The CDR3 contains 17 residues. V was pared by 2 bases and J by 7 bases, with 18 bases between. The CDR3 region has the DNA TGTGCCAGCAGCCAAAAAACCCCTTCAGTCGGGAATTCACCCCTCCACTTT. Translated, it gives CASSQKTPSVGNSPLHF.

This chain uses TRBV19 with TRBJ1-3; perhaps TRBD1 as D (5 bases). V dropped 11 bases and J dropped 0 bases, with 11 bases sitting between them. From germline, CDR1 is LNHDA and CDR2 SQIVND (reference sequence). This CDR3 contains 13 residues. For the CDR3, the DNA is TGTGCCTTGCCTAGGGGCTCTGGAAACACCATATATTTT. Residues: CALPRGSGNTIYF.

V gene TRBV5-1 combines with J gene TRBJ2-5, with 12 positions matching TRBD2. J was trimmed by 5 bases and V by 1 base; bases with no gene match: 15. Germline values: CDR1 SGHRS, CDR2 YFSETQ. The CDR3 contains 19 residues. Here the CDR3 DNA reads TGCGCCAGCAGCTTGTCTGCCGGGACTAGCGGGCCATCGGGGGAGACCCAGTACTTC. Translated, it gives CASSLSAGTSGPSGETQYF.

V gene TRBV6-5 combines with J gene TRBJ2-7; perhaps TRBD1 as D (6 bases). The CDR3 covers 16 residues. V shed 4 bases and J shed 0 bases, with 16 bases lying between them. CDR1 MNHEY and CDR2 SVGAGI come from the germline V gene. Here the CDR3 DNA reads TGTGCCAGCAGTTTCTACGGGACGGACAGCTCCTACGAGCAGTACTTC. It is translated as CASSFYGTDSSYEQYF.

This clone has only a few counts. The gene calls are TRBV9 and TRBJ1-5; tentatively, D is TRBD1 (5 bases). The CDR3 totals 15 residues. The germline CDR1 and CDR2 sequences are SGDLS and YYNGEE. Trimming stripped 5 bases from V and 4 bases from J, with 16 bases between. Written as DNA, the CDR3 is TGTGCCAGCAGTGGGGACTTCGCGGGAAATCAGCCCCAGCATTTT. This gives the protein CASSGDFAGNQPQHF.